The 25 T cell receptor beta chains below come from one sample, sequenced in a study of CD8 T cells in Susac syndrome. An input of roughly 0.5 to 1 ug of RNA was subjected to reverse transcription using random hexamers. Each CDR3 protein is one row after TCRdb ran MiXCR on the immunoSEQ multiplex PCR reads. The profile shows about 210,000 distinct CDR3 sequences, roughly 92% of them singletons. Source material: CD4+ T cells from PBMCs. These receptors originate from a human donor in good health.

This clonotype was seen a handful of times. The genes are TRBV13 and TRBJ2-7; D is perhaps TRBD1 (6 bases). The CDR3 contains 14 residues. Trimming cost V 5 bases and J 6 bases, with 17 bases left between them. Looked up from germline, CDR1 is PRHDT and CDR2 is FYEKMQ (reference sequence). The CDR3 DNA follows: TGTGCCAGCAGCCTTGGTCCCCAGGGGAGCGAGCAGTACGTC. This codes for CASSLGPQGSEQYV.

This clonotype has only one observation. The rearrangement links TRBV20-1 to TRBJ1-6, with TRBD1 identical over 7 bases. Looked up from germline, CDR1 is DFQATT and CDR2 is SNEGSKA (reference sequence). The ends lost 6 bases at V and 7 bases at J; junction bases unmatched: 9. This CDR3 spans 14 amino acids. The CDR3 loop reads CSAKSGQKNSPLHF. In DNA, the CDR3 is TGCAGTGCAAAGTCGGGACAGAAAAATTCACCCCTCCACTTT.

The CDR3 nucleotides are TGTGCCTGGAGGGGGGACAGGGGAGTCGATGAGCAGTTCTTC. The encoded protein is CAWRGDRGVDEQFF. This chain joins TRBV30 and TRBJ2-1, with 10 bases identical to TRBD1. This CDR3 contains 14 residues. The V and J ends lost 3 bases and 8 bases, in that order; junction bases with no gene match: 7. Germline assignment: CDR1 GTSNPN and CDR2 SVGIG (reference sequence).

The chain recombines TRBV14 with TRBJ1-6, with D possibly being TRBD1 (6 bases). This CDR3 is built from 15 residues. V lost 1 base and J lost 7, with 11 bases in between. Germline V gives CDR1 SGHDN, CDR2 FVKESK. The CDR3 sequence is CASSQAIQGNSPLHF. The CDR3 DNA reads TGTGCCAGCAGCCAAGCGATACAGGGAAATTCACCCCTCCACTTT.

This clonotype appeared once. This chain joins TRBV10-3 and TRBJ2-2; D call uncertain. Germline V gives CDR1 ENHRY, CDR2 SYGVKD. This CDR3 comprises 12 residues. The V end was cut by 3 bases, the J end by 4 bases, with 3 bases between. Here the CDR3 DNA reads TGTGCCATCAGTGATCTCACCGGGGAGCTGTTTTTT. As protein: CAISDLTGELFF.

V is TRBV6-5 and J is TRBJ1-2; possible D gene TRBD1, 6 bases. V shed 8 bases and J shed 7 bases, with 23 bases lying between them. This CDR3 is 15 amino acids long. Per the germline V gene, CDR1 is MNHEY and CDR2 is SVGAGI. CDR3 loop: CASSLSKAGARGYTF. The CDR3 region has the DNA TGTGCCAGCTCCCTCTCGAAAGCGGGGGCGCGTGGCTACACCTTC.

In its sample, this clonotype was seen a few times. A junction boundary mismatches the germline segment, possibly from a read error. The chain employs TRBV7-7 and TRBJ2-1; D unresolved. Per germline, CDR1 SSHAT and CDR2 FNYEAQ (reference sequence). This CDR3 region has 15 residues. CDR3 in DNA: TGTGCTAGCAGCTTAGACCCTTCGTCCTACAATGAGCAGTTCTTC. Translated, it gives CASSLDPSSYNEQFF.

The rearrangement links TRBV4-1 to TRBJ1-5; 7 bases are a match to TRBD1. Trimming cost V 3 bases and J 7 bases; bases outside gene matches: 12. CDR1 is MGHRA and CDR2 is YSYEKL in the germline V gene. The CDR3 length is 16 residues. The CDR3 DNA reads TGCGCCAGCAGCCAGTCTTCGAACAGGGGTGACCAGCCCCAGCATTTT. The encoded protein is CASSQSSNRGDQPQHF.

Here the CDR3 reads CAIRSGGGGNEQFF. The CDR3 region has the DNA TGTGCCATCAGAAGCGGGGGCGGTGGGAATGAGCAGTTCTTC. This chain uses TRBV10-3 with TRBJ2-1, with 8 positions matching TRBD2. This CDR3 is built from 14 residues. The junction had 8 bases not matched to a gene; V was cut back by 6 bases and J by 7 bases. Germline CDR1 is ENHRY and CDR2 is SYGVKD.

The chain joins TRBV19 to TRBJ2-2; D is uncertain. This CDR3 region has 12 residues. Trimming removed 3 bases at V and 5 bases at J, with 4 bases between. CDR1 and CDR2 from the germline V gene are LNHDA and SQIVND (reference sequence). The CDR3 region is CASSIRTGELFF. As DNA, the CDR3 is TGTGCCAGTAGTATTAGGACCGGGGAGCTGTTTTTT.

The chain uses TRBV20-1 and TRBJ2-7; TRBD2 is a possible D gene (6 bases). The CDR3 runs to 12 residues. The germline V gene encodes CDR1 DFQATT and CDR2 SNEGSKA (reference sequence). Trimming pared 0 bases from V and 13 bases from J, leaving 16 bases between. CDR3: CSARDGGHVGYF. The CDR3 bases are TGCAGTGCTAGAGACGGAGGGCACGTTGGATACTTC.

This clonotype showed up just once. The chain couples TRBV20-1 to TRBJ1-6; the D gene is possibly TRBD1 (5 bases). The CDR3 sequence is 14 residues long. Looked up from germline, CDR1 is DFQATT and CDR2 is SNEGSKA (reference sequence). V was shortened by 2 bases and J by 6 bases, with 11 bases between the two germline ends. CDR3 residues: CSARQGSPNSPLHF. The CDR3 DNA reads TGCAGTGCTAGACAGGGATCGCCTAATTCACCCCTCCACTTT.

This clonotype was seen only once. The rearrangement joins TRBV18 to TRBJ1-1, with TRBD1 identical over 9 bases. Trimming cost V 3 bases and J 0 bases; bases outside gene matches: 2. Germline CDR1 and CDR2: KGHSH and LQKENI. The CDR3 covers 15 residues. The CDR3 DNA reads as TGTGCCAGCTCACCCCGGGACAGGGTGAACACTGAAGCTTTCTTT. This gives the protein CASSPRDRVNTEAFF.

The CDR3 nucleotides read TGTGCCAGCAGCTTGGGGGGAACTGACCCCTGCGAGCAGTACTTC. This sequence encodes CASSLGGTDPCEQYF. This chain uses TRBV5-6 with TRBJ2-7; no reliable D call. Trimming pared 0 bases from V and 6 bases from J, leaving 16 bases between. The CDR3 totals 15 residues. Germline assignment: CDR1 SGHDT and CDR2 YYEEEE.

V and J are TRBV20-1 and TRBJ2-5; 8 bases align to TRBD2. Germline V gene sequence: CDR1 DFQATT, CDR2 SNEGSKA (reference sequence). The CDR3 runs to 15 residues. After removal of 1 base from V and 10 bases from J, the junction contained 14 bases not matched to a gene. The CDR3 region is CSARGGTGGRGIQYF. CDR3 nucleotide sequence: TGCAGTGCTAGAGGCGGGACGGGGGGGCGAGGGATCCAGTACTTC.

The rearrangement links TRBV4-3 to TRBJ1-1; D is uncertain. Germline V gene data show CDR1 as LGHNA and CDR2 as YSLEER. The V end was cut by 0 bases, the J end by 1 base, with 6 bases between. CDR3 length: 14 residues. Here the CDR3 reads CASSQDLRNTEAFF. The CDR3 region has the DNA TGCGCCAGCAGCCAAGATCTTCGGAACACTGAAGCTTTCTTT.

V is TRBV3-1 and J is TRBJ1-1; perhaps TRBD1 as D (6 bases). This CDR3 is built from 13 residues. The V gene's germline CDR1 is LGHDT and CDR2 YNNKEL (reference sequence). Trimming left V 10 bases short and J 6 bases short, with 18 bases between. The CDR3 bases are TGTGCCACCGGGGGGCAGGGGATCCCTGAAGCTTTCTTT. Protein product: CATGGQGIPEAFF.

The chain recombines TRBV28 with TRBJ2-2; 9 bases align to TRBD1. The J segment lost 12 bases and the V segment lost 5 bases, leaving 7 bases of the junction unmatched. Germline CDR1 MDHEN, CDR2 SYDVKM. This CDR3 is built from 13 residues. Here the CDR3 DNA reads TGTGCCAGCAGTGGACAGGGGCTATGGAAGCTGTTTTTT. This gives the protein CASSGQGLWKLFF. Using reference TRBV28 and TRBJ2-2 for the parts outside the CDR3, the full variable domain is DVKVTQSSRYLVKRTGEKVFLECVQDMDHENMFWYRQDPGLGLRLIYFSYDVKMKEKGDIPEGYSVSREKKERFSLILESASTNQTSMYLCASSGQGLWKLFFGEGSRLTVL.

Here the CDR3 reads CASSFAATATETQYF. The CDR3 nucleotides read TGTGCCAGCAGCTTCGCGGCCACCGCAACGGAGACCCAGTACTTC. V usage is TRBV11-2 and J usage is TRBJ2-5; D is ambiguous. The V gene's germline CDR1 is SGHAT and CDR2 FQNNGV. V lost 3 bases and J lost 5, with 16 bases in between. The CDR3 has 15 residues.

The genes are TRBV27 and TRBJ1-6, with 7 bases lining up with TRBD1. The ends lost 9 bases at V and 5 bases at J; junction bases unmatched: 7. Germline V gene data show CDR1 as MNHEY and CDR2 as SMNVEV (reference sequence). The CDR3 consists of 14 residues. The CDR3 loop reads CASRRGQNNSPLHF. In DNA form, the CDR3 reads TGTGCCAGTAGAAGGGGGCAAAATAATTCACCCCTCCACTTT.

The chain couples TRBV20-1 to TRBJ1-6; 7 bases are shared with TRBD1. Germline CDR1 and CDR2: DFQATT and SNEGSKA (reference sequence). With 4 bases clipped from V and 7 bases from J, the junction kept 10 bases outside the gene matches. The CDR3 length is 15 residues. The CDR3 here is CSAKRAGGRNSPLHF. The CDR3 coding sequence is TGCAGTGCTAAGAGGGCAGGGGGGCGCAATTCACCCCTCCACTTT.

This clonotype has a handful of counts. The genes are TRBV6-1 and TRBJ1-1; no reliable D call. This CDR3 region has 15 residues. Trimming shortened V by 6 bases and J by 1 base, and 15 bases separated the two germline ends. From germline, CDR1 is MNHNS and CDR2 SASEGT. The CDR3 reads CASRAGRVQNTEAFF. The CDR3 coding sequence is TGTGCCAGCAGGGCAGGACGGGTTCAGAACACTGAAGCTTTCTTT.

The chain couples TRBV6-5 to TRBJ2-5; D possibly corresponds to TRBD1 (5 bases). V lost 9 bases and J lost 5, with 13 bases in between. CDR3 size: 12 residues. Germline CDR1 MNHEY, CDR2 SVGAGI. CDR3 DNA: TGTGCCAGACTTCAGGGTTTGGAGACCCAGTACTTC. Its translation: CARLQGLETQYF.

This clonotype showed up just a few times. The gene calls are TRBV7-8 and TRBJ1-2, with no clear D. V shed 1 base and J shed 2 bases, with 8 bases lying between them. The CDR3 extends over 14 amino acids. From germline, CDR1 is SGHVS and CDR2 FQNEAQ. For the CDR3, the DNA is TGTGCCAGCAGCTTAGATCGTACAAACTATGGCTACACCTTC. It is translated as CASSLDRTNYGYTF.

The chain couples TRBV6-5 to TRBJ2-4; D unresolved. The germline gives CDR1 MNHEY, CDR2 SVGAGI. The CDR3 extends over 20 amino acids. Trimming removed 0 bases from V and 0 bases from J, with 21 bases in between. The CDR3 coding sequence is TGTGCCAGCAGTTACTCCACAACTATAGGACGGTTACTAGCCAAAAACATTCAGTACTTC. Protein sequence: CASSYSTTIGRLLAKNIQYF.